This T cell receptor (beta chain) was found in a study of CD8 T cells in Susac syndrome. Whole-study results and caveats: Acknowledgment was made by the study that its TCR sequencing and HLA analysis involved a relatively small number of individuals.

CD8+ and CD4+ T cells from blood underwent TCR beta sequencing. TEMRA cells were enriched by FACS, while CD8+ and CD4+ T cells were obtained through a negative isolation that was performed magnetically. After extraction with the RNeasy kit, 0.5 to 1 ug of the RNA was reverse transcribed using random hexamers. Amplification of TCR beta CDR3 across 54 Vbeta and 13 Jbeta was performed with immunoSEQ multiplex PCR. One entry per CDR3 protein, called by TCRdb with MiXCR from the immunoSEQ multiplex PCR reads. The sample consists of some 220,000 distinct CDR3 sequences, roughly 96% of them appearing once. On this clonotype itself: Its antigen is not identified.

The junction had 9 bases not matched to a gene; V was cut back by 1 base and J by 11 bases. In germline, CDR1 is MGHDK, CDR2 SYGVNS. The CDR3 contains 16 residues. The chain recombines TRBV25-1 with TRBJ1-6; 9 bases align to TRBD1. Sequenced: CD4+ T cells from PBMCs. The source of this sequence is a human donor with multiple sclerosis. CDR3 sequence reads: CASSESYNRGRTPLHF. Written as DNA, the CDR3 is TGTGCCAGCAGTGAATCTTACAACAGGGGGCGGACACCCCTCCACTTT.